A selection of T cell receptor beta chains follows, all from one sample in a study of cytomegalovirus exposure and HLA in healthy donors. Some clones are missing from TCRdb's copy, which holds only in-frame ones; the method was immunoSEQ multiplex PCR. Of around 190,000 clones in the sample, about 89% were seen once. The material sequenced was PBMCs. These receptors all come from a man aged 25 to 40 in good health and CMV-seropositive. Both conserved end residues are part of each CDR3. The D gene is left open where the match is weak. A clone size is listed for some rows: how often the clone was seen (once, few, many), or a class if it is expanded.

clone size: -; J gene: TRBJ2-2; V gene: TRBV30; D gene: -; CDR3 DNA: TGTGCCTGGAGTGCTGGCCAGGGGCCCACCGGGGAGCTGTTTTTT; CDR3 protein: CAWSAGQGPTGELFF
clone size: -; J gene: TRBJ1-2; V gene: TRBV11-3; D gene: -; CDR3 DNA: TGTGCCAGCAGCCCCTCCCCGGCCCGCTTACGAGATGGCTACACCTTC; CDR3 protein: CASSPSPARLRDGYTF
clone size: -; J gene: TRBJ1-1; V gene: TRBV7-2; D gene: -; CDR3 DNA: TGTGCCAGCAGCTTAGAGGTCGGGAACACTGAAGCTTTCTTT; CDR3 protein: CASSLEVGNTEAFF
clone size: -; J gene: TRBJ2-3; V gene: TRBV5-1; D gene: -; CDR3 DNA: TGCGCCAGCAGCTTGGAATTCAGAATCACAGATACGCAGTATTTT; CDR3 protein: CASSLEFRITDTQYF
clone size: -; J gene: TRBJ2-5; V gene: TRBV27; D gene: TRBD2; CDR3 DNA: TGTGCCAGCAGTTCGGGACTAGCGGGAGTGTATCAAGAGACCCAGTACTTC; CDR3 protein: CASSSGLAGVYQETQYF
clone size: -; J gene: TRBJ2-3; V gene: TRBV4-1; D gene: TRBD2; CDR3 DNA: TGCGCCAGCAGCCAAGCCGCGACTAGCGGCACAGATACGCAGTATTTT; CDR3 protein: CASSQAATSGTDTQYF
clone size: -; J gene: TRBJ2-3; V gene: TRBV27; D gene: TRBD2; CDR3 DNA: TGTGCCAGCAGTATCCTATCTCCCCGGGGGGGTAGCACAGATACGCAGTATTTT; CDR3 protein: CASSILSPRGGSTDTQYF
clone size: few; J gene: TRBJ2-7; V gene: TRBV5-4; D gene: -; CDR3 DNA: TGTGCCAGCAGCTTAGGAGGTGGGGAGCAGTACTTC; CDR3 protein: CASSLGGGEQYF
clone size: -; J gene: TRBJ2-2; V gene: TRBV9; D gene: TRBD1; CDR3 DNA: TGTGCCAGCAGCACCCGTCTAGGGGGCAACACCGGGGAGCTGTTTTTT; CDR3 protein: CASSTRLGGNTGELFF
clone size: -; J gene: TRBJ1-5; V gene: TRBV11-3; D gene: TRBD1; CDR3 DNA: TGTGCCAGCAGCTTGACAGGGTTTCAGCCCCAGCATTTT; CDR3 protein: CASSLTGFQPQHF
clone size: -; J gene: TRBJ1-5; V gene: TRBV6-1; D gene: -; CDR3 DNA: TGTGCCAGCAGTGCGGGGAGCGGGAATCAGCCCCAGCATTTT; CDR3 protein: CASSAGSGNQPQHF
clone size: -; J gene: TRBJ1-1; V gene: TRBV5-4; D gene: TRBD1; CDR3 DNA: TGTGCCAGCAGCTTGGGGGGAGGGGGCGCCGGCACTGAAGCTTTCTTT; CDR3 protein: CASSLGGGGAGTEAFF
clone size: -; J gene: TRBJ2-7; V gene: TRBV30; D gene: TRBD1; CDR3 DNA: TGTGCCTGGACGACCGGGACAGGGTTAAACTACGAGCAGTACTTC; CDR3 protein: CAWTTGTGLNYEQYF
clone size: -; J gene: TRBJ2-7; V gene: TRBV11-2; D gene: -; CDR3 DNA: TGTGCCAGCAGCTCTCCAGGGATGGACGAGCAGTACTTC; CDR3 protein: CASSSPGMDEQYF
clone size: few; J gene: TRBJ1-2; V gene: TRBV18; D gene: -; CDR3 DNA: TGTGCCAGCTCACCCTACGTCGGGGAAGGCTACACCTTC; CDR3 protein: CASSPYVGEGYTF
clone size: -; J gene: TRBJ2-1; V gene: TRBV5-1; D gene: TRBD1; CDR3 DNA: TGCGCCAGCAGCGTCCGGGACAGAATCTACAATGAGCAGTTCTTC; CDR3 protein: CASSVRDRIYNEQFF
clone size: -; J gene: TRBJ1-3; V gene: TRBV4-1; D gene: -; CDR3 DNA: TGCGCCAGCAGCCACCTCAGGGGATCCTCTGGAAACACCATATATTTT; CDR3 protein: CASSHLRGSSGNTIYF
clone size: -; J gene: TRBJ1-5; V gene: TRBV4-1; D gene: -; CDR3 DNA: TGCGCCAGCAGCCAAGAAGGGAGGGTTAGTCAGCCCCAGCATTTT; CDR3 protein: CASSQEGRVSQPQHF
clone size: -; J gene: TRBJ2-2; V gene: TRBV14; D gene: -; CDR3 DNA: TGTGCCAGCAGCCAACTTAGGGCTTCTACCGGGGAGCTGTTTTTT; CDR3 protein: CASSQLRASTGELFF
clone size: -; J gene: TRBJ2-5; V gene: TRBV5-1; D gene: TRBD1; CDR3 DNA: TGCGCCAGCAGCTCCGGGACAGGGACTGGGGAGACCCAGTACTTC; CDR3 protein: CASSSGTGTGETQYF
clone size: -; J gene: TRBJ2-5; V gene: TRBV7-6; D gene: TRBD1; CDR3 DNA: TGTGCCAGCAGTCACACAGGGGGATACGAGACCCAGTACTTC; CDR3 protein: CASSHTGGYETQYF
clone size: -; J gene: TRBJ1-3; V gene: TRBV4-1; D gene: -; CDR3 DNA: TGCGCCAGCAGCTCCCGGGTCTCTAACTCTGGAAACACCATATATTTT; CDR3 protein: CASSSRVSNSGNTIYF
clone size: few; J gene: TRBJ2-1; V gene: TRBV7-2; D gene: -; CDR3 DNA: TGTGCCAGCAGCTTAGGAAGGAATGAGCAGTTCTTC; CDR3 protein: CASSLGRNEQFF
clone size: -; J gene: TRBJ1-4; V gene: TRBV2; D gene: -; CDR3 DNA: TGTGCCAGCAGTTCTCCCCAGACGGGTGAAAAACTGTTTTTT; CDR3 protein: CASSSPQTGEKLFF
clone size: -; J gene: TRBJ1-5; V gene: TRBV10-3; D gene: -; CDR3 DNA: TGTGCCATCAGTGAGTCGTTGGGTAGCAATCAGCCCCAGCATTTT; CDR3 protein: CAISESLGSNQPQHF
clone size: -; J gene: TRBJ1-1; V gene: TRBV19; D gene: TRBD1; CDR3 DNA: TGTGCCAGTAGCCGGGACAGGGAAACGAACACTGAAGCTTTCTTT; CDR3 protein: CASSRDRETNTEAFF
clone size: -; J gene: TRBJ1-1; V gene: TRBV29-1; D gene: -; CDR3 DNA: TGCAGCGTTGGGAGGGGTGGTCAGACTGAAGCTTTCTTT; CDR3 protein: CSVGRGGQTEAFF
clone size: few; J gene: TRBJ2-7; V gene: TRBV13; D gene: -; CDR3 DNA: TGTGCCAGCAGCTCAGGGGAGGGCTACGAGCAGTACTTC; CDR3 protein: CASSSGEGYEQYF
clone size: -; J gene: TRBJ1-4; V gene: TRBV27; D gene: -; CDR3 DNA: TGTGCCAGCAGTTTCCGACAGGAGATTAATGAAAAACTGTTTTTT; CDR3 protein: CASSFRQEINEKLFF
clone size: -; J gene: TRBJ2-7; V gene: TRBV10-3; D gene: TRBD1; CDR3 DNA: TGTGCCATCAGCTCGGGACAGGGCCTTTACGAGCAGTACTTC; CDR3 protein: CAISSGQGLYEQYF
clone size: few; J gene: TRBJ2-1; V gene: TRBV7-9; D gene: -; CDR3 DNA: TGTGCCAGCAGCTTCGGACCAAATGAGCAGTTCTTC; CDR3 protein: CASSFGPNEQFF
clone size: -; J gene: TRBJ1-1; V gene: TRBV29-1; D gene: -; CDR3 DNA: TGCAGCGTTGAACCCCCGGCAGGGAAAAACAAATTGGCTTTCTTT; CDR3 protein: CSVEPPAGKNKLAFF